This entry lists 9 T cell receptor beta chains sequenced from one sample in a study of CD8 T cells in ankylosing spondylitis. These receptors have no known antigen. Each CDR3 protein is one row after TCRdb ran MiXCR on the 5' RACE reads. The sample has fewer than 650,000 distinct CDR3 sequences, roughly 13% seen once. General study findings and limits: What appeared characteristic of ankylosing spondylitis blood was a TCR beta motif of several highly homologous variants.

Sequenced input: blood, either unsorted or a sorted T cell fraction (not recorded which). These receptors were collected from a male donor with ankylosing spondylitis.

This clonotype showed up just a few times. This chain uses TRBV3-1 with TRBJ1-2; TRBD1 might be the D (6 bases). The CDR3 spans 13 residues. The ends were cut back, 4 bases at V and 8 bases at J, with 14 bases in the middle. Germline V gene sequence: CDR1 LGHDT, CDR2 YNNKEL (reference sequence). For the CDR3, the DNA is TGTGCCAGCAGCCCCGCCACAGGGAGAGGCTACACCTTC. As protein: CASSPATGRGYTF.

This clonotype was picked up a small number of times. The gene calls are TRBV21-1 and TRBJ2-7; TRBD2 reflects the table's D call only, with no check against the DNA. TRBV21-1 is labeled a pseudogene. The CDR3 totals 17 residues. The CDR3 spells CASSKDLLRVSSYEQYF. The CDR3 nucleotides are TGTGCCAGCAGCAAAGATCTCTTGCGGGTCAGCTCCTACGAGCAGTACTTC.

This clonotype was seen a handful of times. The chain couples TRBV6-1 to TRBJ2-3; TRBD2 agrees at 14 bases. The CDR3 spans 17 residues. J gave up 4 bases and V 4 bases, and 7 bases lay outside the gene matches. From germline, CDR1 is MNHNS and CDR2 SASEGT. CDR3 in DNA: TGTGCCAGCAGTGGCGGGACTAGCGGGAGTTGGGCAGATACGCAGTATTTT. Its protein product is CASSGGTSGSWADTQYF.

Many counts were recorded for this clonotype. The chain employs TRBV3-1 and TRBJ1-1; D not certain. Germline CDR1 and CDR2: LGHDT and YNNKEL (reference sequence). Trimming pared 0 bases from V and 2 bases from J, leaving 1 base between. This CDR3 is built from 12 residues. In DNA form, the CDR3 reads TGTGCCAGCAGCCAAGACAACACTGAAGCTTTCTTT. Translation: CASSQDNTEAFF.

J is TRBJ2-2 and V is TRBV4-1; D is possibly TRBD1 (5 bases). Trimming cost V 5 bases and J 3 bases, with 13 bases left between them. Germline lookup yields CDR1 MGHRA and CDR2 YSYEKL. The CDR3 extends over 15 amino acids. CDR3 sequence reads: CASSGQGEDTGELFF. CDR3 nucleotides: TGCGCCAGCAGCGGGCAGGGTGAGGACACCGGGGAGCTGTTTTTT.

The J gene is TRBJ1-6, the V gene TRBV6-5, with no clear D. Germline CDR1 is MNHEY and CDR2 is SVGAGI. The CDR3 covers 12 residues. V dropped 2 bases and J dropped 7 bases, with 3 bases sitting between them. In DNA, the CDR3 is TGTGCCAGCAGTTACCAAAATTCACCCCTCCACTTT. It yields the protein CASSYQNSPLHF.

The chain couples TRBV11-2 to TRBJ1-1, with D uncertain. The CDR3 is 15 residues long. V lost 0 bases and J lost 1, with 9 bases in between. The germline CDR1 and CDR2 sequences are SGHAT and FQNNGV. The CDR3 sequence: CASSLDHPTNTEAFF. The DNA for the CDR3 is TGTGCCAGCAGCTTAGATCATCCGACGAACACTGAAGCTTTCTTT.

This clonotype has only a few counts. This chain uses TRBV4-1 with TRBJ1-1; 8 bases agree with TRBD1. This CDR3 is 17 amino acids long. V lost 4 bases, J lost 0 bases, and 10 bases stayed unmatched. Looked up from germline, CDR1 is MGHRA and CDR2 is YSYEKL. CDR3 in DNA: TGCGCCAGCAGCCTAAGGGAGACAGGGGTGTTGAACACTGAAGCTTTCTTT. As protein: CASSLRETGVLNTEAFF.

The chain is built from TRBV10-3 and TRBJ2-1; either TRBD1 or TRBD2 may fit D (5 bases each). Trimming took 1 base from V and 8 from J, leaving 9 bases between them. The CDR3 has 13 amino acids. Per germline, CDR1 ENHRY and CDR2 SYGVKD. CDR3 coding DNA: TGTGCCATCAGTGAGTACCGGGACGATGAGCAGTTCTTC. As protein: CAISEYRDDEQFF.